This record looks at one T cell receptor (beta chain) sequence and its context. CDR3 length: 14 residues. J gave up 5 bases and V 5 bases, and 8 bases lay outside the gene matches. Per the germline V gene, CDR1 is MNHNS and CDR2 is SASEGT. Data came from immunoSEQ multiplex PCR; TCRdb stores just in-frame clones and leaves some out. The table has tens of thousands of clones, about nine tenths seen once; the top ten hold around 0.7%. These data come from a study of T cell changes during pregnancy in multiple sclerosis. The rearrangement links TRBV6-1 to TRBJ2-5; 7 nucleotides line up with TRBD1. The sample consisted of peripheral blood, taken in the third trimester of pregnancy. The receptor comes from a female donor in good health, enrolled as a control in a pregnancy study. CDR3 protein: CASSRQGAWETQYF. In nucleotides, the CDR3 is TGTGCCAGCAGTCGACAGGGAGCTTGGGAGACCCAGTACTTC.